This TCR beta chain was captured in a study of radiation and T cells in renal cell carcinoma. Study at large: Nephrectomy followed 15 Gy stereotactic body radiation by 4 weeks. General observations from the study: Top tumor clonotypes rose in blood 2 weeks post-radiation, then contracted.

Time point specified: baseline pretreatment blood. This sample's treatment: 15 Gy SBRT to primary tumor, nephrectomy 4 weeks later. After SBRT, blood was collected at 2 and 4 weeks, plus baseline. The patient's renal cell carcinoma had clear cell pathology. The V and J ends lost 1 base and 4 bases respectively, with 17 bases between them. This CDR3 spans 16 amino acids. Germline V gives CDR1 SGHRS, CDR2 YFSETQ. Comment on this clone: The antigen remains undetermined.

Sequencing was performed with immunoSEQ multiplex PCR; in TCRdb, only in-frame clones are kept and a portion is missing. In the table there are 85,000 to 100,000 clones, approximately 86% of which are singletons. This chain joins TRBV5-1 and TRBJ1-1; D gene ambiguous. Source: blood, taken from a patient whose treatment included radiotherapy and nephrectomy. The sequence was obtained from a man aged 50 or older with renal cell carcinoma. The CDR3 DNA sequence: TGCGCCAGCAGCTTGAGCCCGGCGGAAAGGGTCACTGAAGCTTTCTTT. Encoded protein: CASSLSPAERVTEAFF.